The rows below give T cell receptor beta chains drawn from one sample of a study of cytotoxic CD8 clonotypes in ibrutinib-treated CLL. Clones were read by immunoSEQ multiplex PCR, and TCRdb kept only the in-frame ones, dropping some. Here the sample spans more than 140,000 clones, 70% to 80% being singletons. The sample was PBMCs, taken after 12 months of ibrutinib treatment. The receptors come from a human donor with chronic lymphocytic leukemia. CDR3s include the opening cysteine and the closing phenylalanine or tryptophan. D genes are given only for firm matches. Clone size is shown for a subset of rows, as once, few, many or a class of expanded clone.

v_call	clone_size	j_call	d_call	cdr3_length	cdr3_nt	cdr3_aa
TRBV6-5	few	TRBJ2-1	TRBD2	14	TGTGCCAGCAGTTGGACTAGCGGGAACAATGAGCAGTTCTTC	CASSWTSGNNEQFF
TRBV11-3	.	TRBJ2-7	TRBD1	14	TGTGCCAGCAGTTCTCGGGACAGGGAATACGAGCAGTACTTC	CASSSRDREYEQYF
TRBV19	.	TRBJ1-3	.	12	TGTGCCAGTAGTATTCTCTCCAACACCATATATTTT	CASSILSNTIYF
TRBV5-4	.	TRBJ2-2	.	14	TGTGCCAGCAGCTTGGGGCAGATAACCGGGGAGCTGTTTTTT	CASSLGQITGELFF
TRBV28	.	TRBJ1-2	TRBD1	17	TGTGCCAGCAGATCCGGGACAGTTTCTCTTAGGGACTATGGCTACACCTTC	CASRSGTVSLRDYGYTF
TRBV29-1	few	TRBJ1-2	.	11	TGCAGCGTACGGCAGGGGAATGGCTACACCTTC	CSVRQGNGYTF
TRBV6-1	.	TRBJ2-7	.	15	TGTGCCAGCAGTGAAAATGCAGGTCGGTCCTACGAGCAGTACTTC	CASSENAGRSYEQYF
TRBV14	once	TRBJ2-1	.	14	TGTGCCAGCAGCAGGGCGCTTAGCTCGAATGAGCAGTTCTTC	CASSRALSSNEQFF
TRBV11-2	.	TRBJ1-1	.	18	TGTGCCAGCAGCCCCCTCGGCCCCAGGGCCAGTGTGAACACTGAAGCTTTCTTT	CASSPLGPRASVNTEAFF
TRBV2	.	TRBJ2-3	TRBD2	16	TGTGCCAGCGGGAATCGGGGCGGGAGAAGGCCAGATACGCAGTATTTT	CASGNRGGRRPDTQYF
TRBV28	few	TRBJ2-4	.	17	TGTGCCAGCAGTTTTGGGTTACGGACACTAGCCAAAAACATTCAGTACTTC	CASSFGLRTLAKNIQYF
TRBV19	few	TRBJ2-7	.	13	TGTGCCAGTAGTATTTGGACGGCGGGGGAGCAGTACTTC	CASSIWTAGEQYF
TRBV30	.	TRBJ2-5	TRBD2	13	TGTGCCTGGAGCTCCACTAGCGGGCAGACCCAGTACTTC	CAWSSTSGQTQYF
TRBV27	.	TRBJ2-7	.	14	TGTGCCAGCAGCGGGGGCGGGCGAATCTACGAGCAGTACTTC	CASSGGGRIYEQYF
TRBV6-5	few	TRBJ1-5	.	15	TGTGCCAGCAGCCCTCGGGGAAGGGGTAATCAGCCCCAGCATTTT	CASSPRGRGNQPQHF
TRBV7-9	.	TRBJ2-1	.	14	TGTGCCAGCAGCTTAGGTCTAGGGAACAATGAGCAGTTCTTC	CASSLGLGNNEQFF
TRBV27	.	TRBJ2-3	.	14	TGTGCCAGCAGTTTAAGGAGAGGGGGGGATACGCAGTATTTT	CASSLRRGGDTQYF
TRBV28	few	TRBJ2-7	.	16	TGTGCCAGCAGTTCCCCCGACGGCCTCCTAGGATACGAGCAGTACTTC	CASSSPDGLLGYEQYF
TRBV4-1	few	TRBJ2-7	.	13	TGCGCCAGCAGCCAAAGTCTTGACTACGAGCAGTACTTC	CASSQSLDYEQYF
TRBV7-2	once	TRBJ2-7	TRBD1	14	TGTGCCAGCTCGGAGGACAGGGGGGTAGTGCTGCAGTACTTC	CASSEDRGVVLQYF
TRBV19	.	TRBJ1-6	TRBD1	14	TGTGCCACTAAACAGGGGTCCTATAATTCACCCCTCCACTTT	CATKQGSYNSPLHF
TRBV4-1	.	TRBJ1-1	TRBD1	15	TGCGCCAGCAGCCAAGATCATCGGACAGGGTCTGAAGCTTTCTTT	CASSQDHRTGSEAFF
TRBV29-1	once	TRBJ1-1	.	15	TGCAGCGTTGAAGTTCCCGGGACAAGGAACACTGAAGCTTTCTTT	CSVEVPGTRNTEAFF
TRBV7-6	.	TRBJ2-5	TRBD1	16	TGTGCCAGCAGCTTAGGCACCGGGACAGGAGGAGAGACCCAGTACTTC	CASSLGTGTGGETQYF
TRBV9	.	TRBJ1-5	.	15	TGTGCCAGCAGCCCCTGGGACACCACCAATCAGCCCCAGCATTTT	CASSPWDTTNQPQHF
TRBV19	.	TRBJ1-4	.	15	TGTGCCAGTAGTATAGAAGGCTTAGCCGTTGAAAAACTGTTTTTT	CASSIEGLAVEKLFF
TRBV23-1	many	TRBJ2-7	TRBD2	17	TGCGCCAGCAGCCGGCGACGGAGGACTAGCGGGTACTACGAGCAGTACTTC	CASSRRRRTSGYYEQYF
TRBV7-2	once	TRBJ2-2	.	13	TGTGCCAGCAGCTTCGGGTACACCGGGGAGCTGTTTTTT	CASSFGYTGELFF
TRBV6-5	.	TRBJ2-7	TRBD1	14	TGTGCCAGCAGTGCGGCAGGGGGCTTATACGAGCAGTACTTC	CASSAAGGLYEQYF
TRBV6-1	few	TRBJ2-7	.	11	TGTGCCAGCAGTGTCCTTAGCGAGCAGTACTTC	CASSVLSEQYF
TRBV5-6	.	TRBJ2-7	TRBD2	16	TGTGCCAGCAGCTGGGGACTAGCGGGAGGCTCCTACGAGCAGTACTTC	CASSWGLAGGSYEQYF
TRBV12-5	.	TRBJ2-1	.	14	TGTGCTAGTGTTGACTTTTACTCCTACAATGAGCAGTTCTTC	CASVDFYSYNEQFF
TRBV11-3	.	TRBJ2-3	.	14	TGTGCCAGCAGCGGGATTTTTGGGACAGATACGCAGTATTTT	CASSGIFGTDTQYF
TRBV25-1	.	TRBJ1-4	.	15	TGTGCCAGCAGTGGATCGGTGAGGACTAATGAAAAACTGTTTTTT	CASSGSVRTNEKLFF
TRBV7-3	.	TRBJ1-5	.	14	TGTGCCAGCAGCTTAGCGAGGGGTAGCCAGCCCCAGCATTTT	CASSLARGSQPQHF
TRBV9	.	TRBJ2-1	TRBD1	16	TGTGCCAGCAGCTCAGGAGGGGGACAGGGGGACAATGAGCAGTTCTTC	CASSSGGGQGDNEQFF
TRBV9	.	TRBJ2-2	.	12	TGTGCCAGCAGCGTATATACCGGGGAGCTGTTTTTT	CASSVYTGELFF
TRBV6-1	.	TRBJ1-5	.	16	TGTGCCAGCAGTGAATCGGTGGTAAGTTTCAGGGAGCCCCAGCATTTT	CASSESVVSFREPQHF
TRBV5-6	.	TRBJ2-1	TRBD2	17	TGTGCCAGCAGCTTGGCCCGGACTAGCGGGGGTTTGAATGAGCAGTTCTTC	CASSLARTSGGLNEQFF
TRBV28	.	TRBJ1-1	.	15	TGTGCCAGCAGTTCGCACGCAGGCATGAACACTGAAGCTTTCTTT	CASSSHAGMNTEAFF
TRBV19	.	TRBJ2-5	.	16	TGTGCCAGTAGTGAAACCGGGACCGATAACCAAGAGACCCAGTACTTC	CASSETGTDNQETQYF
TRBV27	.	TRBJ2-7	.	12	TGTGCCAGCAGCCCAGGTGGAGGCGAGCAGTACTTC	CASSPGGGEQYF
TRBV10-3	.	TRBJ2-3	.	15	TGTGCCATCAGTGAGTTAGTGGCCAACACAGATACGCAGTATTTT	CAISELVANTDTQYF
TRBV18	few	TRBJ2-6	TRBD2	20	TGTGCCAGCTCACCACTTAGCGGGAGGTGGCTGGGCACTGGGGCCAACGTCCTGACTTTC	CASSPLSGRWLGTGANVLTF
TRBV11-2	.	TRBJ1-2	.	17	TGTGCCAGCAGCTTAGGTCCCCCGGGGCCCGAGTCAAATGGCTACACCTTC	CASSLGPPGPESNGYTF
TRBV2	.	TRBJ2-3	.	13	TGTGCCAGCATCCCAGGTGGGGGTCGTACGCAGTATTTT	CASIPGGGRTQYF
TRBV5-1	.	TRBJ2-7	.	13	TGCGCCAGCAGCTCGGACGGCTCCTACGAGCAGTACTTC	CASSSDGSYEQYF
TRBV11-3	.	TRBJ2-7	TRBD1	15	TGTGCCAGCAGCCCTCCGAGGACAGGGGGCTACGAGCAGTACTTC	CASSPPRTGGYEQYF
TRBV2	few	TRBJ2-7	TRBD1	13	TGTGCCAGCGGGACAGTGATGACCTACGAGCAGTACTTC	CASGTVMTYEQYF
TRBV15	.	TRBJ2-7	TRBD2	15	TGTGCCACCAGCCCGAGCGGGAGGGACTCCTACGAGCAGTACTTC	CATSPSGRDSYEQYF